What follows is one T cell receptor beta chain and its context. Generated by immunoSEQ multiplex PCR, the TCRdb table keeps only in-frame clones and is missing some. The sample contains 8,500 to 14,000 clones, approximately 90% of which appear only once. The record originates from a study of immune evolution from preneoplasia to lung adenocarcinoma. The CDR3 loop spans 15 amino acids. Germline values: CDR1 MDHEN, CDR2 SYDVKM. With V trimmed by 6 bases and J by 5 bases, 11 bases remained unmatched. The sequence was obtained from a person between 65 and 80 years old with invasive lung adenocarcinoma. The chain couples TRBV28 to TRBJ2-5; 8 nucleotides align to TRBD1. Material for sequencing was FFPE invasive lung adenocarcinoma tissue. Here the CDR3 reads CASRPSTGEAETQYF. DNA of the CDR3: TGTGCCAGCAGGCCTTCGACAGGGGAAGCGGAGACCCAGTACTTC.